One and the same sample provided the 19 T cell receptor beta chains below, sequenced in a study of cytomegalovirus exposure and HLA in healthy donors. PCR was performed using 60 Vbeta and 13 Jbeta primers. Sequencing was performed with immunoSEQ multiplex PCR; in TCRdb, only in-frame clones are kept and a portion is missing. The sample lists approximately 110,000 clones, approximately 80% occurring once. Material for sequencing was PBMCs. The receptor source for this set is a man aged 35 to 55 in good health and CMV-seronegative.

The V call is TRBV6-1, the J call TRBJ1-5; possibly TRBD1 for D (6 bases). The CDR3 runs 15 residues. V was cut by 5 bases and J by 2 bases, with 13 bases left in between. Germline CDR1 and CDR2: MNHNS and SASEGT. The CDR3 DNA is TGTGCCAGCAGTCAGCGGGACAACCGCAATCAGCCCCAGCATTTT. Translation: CASSQRDNRNQPQHF.

This chain joins TRBV18 and TRBJ2-2, with no clear D. The V gene's germline CDR1 is KGHSH and CDR2 LQKENI. This CDR3 contains 16 residues. Trimming removed 3 bases from V and 0 bases from J, with 11 bases in between. DNA of the CDR3: TGTGCCAGCTCACCGGTGCAGTTCGCGAACACCGGGGAGCTGTTTTTT. This sequence encodes CASSPVQFANTGELFF.

The chain carries TRBV27 and TRBJ2-3, with a tentative D call TRBD2 (7 bases). Germline V gene sequence: CDR1 MNHEY, CDR2 SMNVEV (reference sequence). V lost 3 bases to trimming and J lost 5 bases, with 9 bases between them. The length of the CDR3 is 13 residues. The CDR3 DNA reads TGTGCCAGCAGTTTGGGGGGGCAAGATACGCAGTATTTT. Protein: CASSLGGQDTQYF.

The genes are TRBV5-1 and TRBJ2-3, with TRBD2 matching over 10 bases. This CDR3 region has 14 residues. Germline CDR1 reads SGHRS; CDR2 reads YFSETQ. V shed 7 bases and J 5 bases; nucleotides not matched to a gene: 7. CDR3 loop: CASDSGLAIDTQYF. CDR3 nucleotides: TGCGCCAGCGACTCGGGACTAGCGATAGATACGCAGTATTTT.

V is TRBV9 and J is TRBJ2-3; 7 nucleotides align to TRBD2. The V segment lost 0 bases and the J segment 5 bases; nucleotides outside the gene matches: 6. Germline CDR1 SGDLS, CDR2 YYNGEE. CDR3 size: 15 residues. The DNA of the CDR3 is TGTGCCAGCAGCGTAGGTGGGGGGGTGGGAGATACGCAGTATTTT. Translation: CASSVGGGVGDTQYF.

The count of this clone is one. The junction shows a germline mismatch at one end, possibly a read error. V and J are TRBV7-8 and TRBJ2-7; the match to TRBD1 covers 10 bases. The CDR3 runs 16 residues. Germline V gene data show CDR1 as SGHVS and CDR2 as FQNEAQ. CDR3 residues: CASSLSGTGAPYEQHF. The DNA for the CDR3 is TGTGCCAGCAGCTTATCCGGGACAGGGGCCCCCTACGAGCAGCACTTC. The whole variable domain, remainder taken from reference TRBV7-8 and TRBJ2-7, is GAGVSQSPRYKVAKRGQDVALRCDPISGHVSLFWYQQALGQGPEFLTYFQNEAQLDKSGLPSDRFFAERPEGSVSTLKIQRTQQEDSAVYLCASSLSGTGAPYEQHFGPGTRLTVT.

V gene TRBV28 combines with J gene TRBJ2-1, with 8 bases lining up with TRBD2. Germline V gene lookup returns CDR1 MDHEN and CDR2 SYDVKM. The CDR3 totals 17 residues. V was pared by 7 bases and J by 9 bases, with 20 bases of the junction left unmatched. The CDR3 sequence is CASINTPGTRVGGEQFF. In DNA, the CDR3 is TGTGCCAGCATCAACACTCCCGGGACTAGAGTAGGGGGTGAGCAGTTCTTC.

The chain links TRBV4-1 to TRBJ2-5; D may be TRBD2 (6 bases). The J call may be in error: the DNA end matches TRBJ2-7 better. Looked up from germline, CDR1 is MGHRA and CDR2 is YSYEKL. The CDR3 spans 15 residues. The CDR3 loop reads CASSLNSGGTYEQYF. The CDR3 nucleotides read TGCGCCAGCAGCCTCAACAGTGGGGGGACCTACGAGCAGTACTTC.

The V call is TRBV5-6, the J call TRBJ1-2, with 8 bases matching TRBD1. V shed 4 bases, J shed 5 bases, and the junction held 7 bases outside the gene matches. CDR1 is SGHDT, CDR2 YYEEEE, per germline. This CDR3 contains 14 residues. The CDR3 DNA reads as TGTGCCAGCAGCCTTGACAGGGGCACTTATGGCTACACCTTC. Its translation: CASSLDRGTYGYTF. The variable domain in full, with the rest retrieved from reference TRBV5-6 and TRBJ1-2, is DAGVTQSPTHLIKTRGQQVTLRCSPKSGHDTVSWYQQALGQGPQFIFQYYEEEERQRGNFPDRFSGHQFPNYSSELNVNALLLGDSALYLCASSLDRGTYGYTFGSGTRLTVV.

The chain recombines TRBV25-1 with TRBJ2-5; D is possibly TRBD2 (6 bases). CDR1 is MGHDK, CDR2 SYGVNS, per germline. Trimming took off 9 bases at V and 2 bases at J, with 16 bases between the two ends. The CDR3 has 14 amino acids. CDR3 sequence: CASNHGGGQETQYF. The DNA for the CDR3 is TGTGCCAGTAATCACGGGGGTGGTCAAGAGACCCAGTACTTC. Looking up the rest from reference TRBV25-1 and TRBJ2-5 gives the full variable domain: EADIYQTPRYLVIGTGKKITLECSQTMGHDKMYWYQQDPGMELHLIHYSYGVNSTEKGDLSSESTVSRIRTEHFPLTLESARPSHTSQYLCASNHGGGQETQYFGPGTRLLVL.

The chain is built from TRBV6-5 and TRBJ2-7, with 7 bases aligning to TRBD1. J lost 1 base, V lost 7 bases, and 4 bases had no gene match. CDR1 and CDR2 (germline): MNHEY, SVGAGI. The CDR3 is made up of 13 amino acids. This CDR3 reads CASTLTGSYEQYF. CDR3 DNA: TGTGCCAGCACTCTGACAGGGTCCTACGAGCAGTACTTC.

This chain links TRBV9 with TRBJ2-5, with D hard to call. The germline V gene has CDR1 SGDLS and CDR2 YYNGEE. This CDR3 spans 13 amino acids. Trimming took 3 bases from V and 1 from J, leaving 7 bases between them. DNA of the CDR3: TGTGCCAGCAGCGGTCCAGGCCAAGAGACCCAGTACTTC. This codes for CASSGPGQETQYF. The full variable domain, completed using reference TRBV9 and TRBJ2-5, is DSGVTQTPKHLITATGQRVTLRCSPRSGDLSVYWYQQSLDQGLQFLIQYYNGEERAKGNILERFSAQQFPDLHSELNLSSLELGDSALYFCASSGPGQETQYFGPGTRLLVL.

V usage is TRBV30 and J usage is TRBJ1-2; TRBD1 aligns across 7 bases. The CDR3 contains 16 residues. The germline V gene has CDR1 GTSNPN and CDR2 SVGIG (reference sequence). Trimming cost V 2 bases and J 1 base; bases outside gene matches: 10. The CDR3 loop is CAWSRDRARDNYGYTF. For the CDR3, the DNA is TGTGCCTGGAGTCGCGACAGGGCGAGGGATAACTATGGCTACACCTTC.

The V call is TRBV7-9, the J call TRBJ1-2; D is ambiguous. The germline gives CDR1 SEHNR, CDR2 FQNEAQ (reference sequence). V shed 5 bases and J shed 8 bases, with 12 bases lying between them. The CDR3 spans 12 residues. The CDR3 DNA is TGTGCCAGCAGCCTCGGGGTGGGAGGCTACACCTTC. Translation: CASSLGVGGYTF.

The chain is built from TRBV27 and TRBJ1-6; D ambiguous. The V end was cut by 3 bases, the J end by 9 bases, with 18 bases between. This CDR3 region has 16 residues. The germline V gene encodes CDR1 MNHEY and CDR2 SMNVEV (reference sequence). The CDR3 is CASSLRTGGWGSPLHF. In DNA form, the CDR3 reads TGTGCCAGCAGTTTGAGGACCGGAGGTTGGGGTTCACCCCTCCACTTT.

The rearrangement links TRBV15 to TRBJ2-5; TRBD2 matches 8 bases. Germline-derived CDR1 and CDR2 are LNHNV and YYDKDF (reference sequence). This CDR3 has 16 residues. After removal of 3 bases from V and 1 base from J, the junction contained 7 bases not matched to a gene. CDR3 sequence: CATSRDGGVFQETQYF. CDR3 in DNA: TGTGCCACCAGCAGGGACGGGGGGGTCTTCCAAGAGACCCAGTACTTC.

The gene calls are TRBV5-1 and TRBJ2-5, with D unclear. This CDR3 comprises 14 residues. The V end was cut by 5 bases, the J end by 1 base, with 12 bases between. Looked up from germline, CDR1 is SGHRS and CDR2 is YFSETQ. CDR3 in DNA: TGCGCCAGCAGGGCCGGCGCTAGCCAAGAGACCCAGTACTTC. Translation gives CASRAGASQETQYF.

This clone is a singleton in its sample. This chain links TRBV11-3 with TRBJ2-2; D may be TRBD2 (6 bases). CDR1 and CDR2 (germline): SGHNT, YENEEA. The CDR3 has 16 amino acids. Between the trimmed V and J ends, which lost 0 bases and 5 bases, there was a span of 13 bases. The DNA for the CDR3 is TGTGCCAGCAGCTTAGAGTCCGGGGCGGGGACCGGGGAGCTGTTTTTT. Its translation is CASSLESGAGTGELFF.

The rearrangement joins TRBV27 to TRBJ2-1; D may be TRBD2 (6 bases). Trimming took off 5 bases at V and 7 bases at J, with 15 bases between the two ends. CDR1 is MNHEY and CDR2 is SMNVEV in the germline V gene (reference sequence). The CDR3 extends over 14 amino acids. CDR3 sequence: CASSPRRGSNEQFF. The CDR3 DNA reads as TGTGCCAGCAGTCCCCGTCGGGGGTCGAATGAGCAGTTCTTC.